One and the same sample provided the 4 T cell receptor beta chains below, sequenced in a study of shared clonotypes between healthy human individuals. Some clones are missing from TCRdb's copy, which holds only in-frame ones; the method was immunoSEQ multiplex PCR. The data contain hundreds of thousands of clones, 90% to 95% of them singletons. CD8 cells regarded as naive lacked CD45RO, were positively chosen for CCR7, and omitted terminally differentiated effector memory CD45RA+ cells. The source material was naive CD8+ T cells sorted from blood. The receptors originated from a man aged 25-45 years in good health.

The table lists this clone with a few counts. V gene TRBV27 combines with J gene TRBJ2-7, with 7 positions matching TRBD1. V trimming: 5 bases; J trimming: 5 bases; junction bases outside the gene matches: 9. The CDR3 loop spans 14 amino acids. Germline assignment: CDR1 MNHEY and CDR2 SMNVEV (reference sequence). The CDR3, as DNA: TGTGCCAGCAGTCTTTCGACAGGGATGGACGAGCAGTACTTC. Its protein is CASSLSTGMDEQYF.

CDR3 loop: CASSLSMGRGYNEQFF. CDR3 sequence (DNA): TGTGCCAGCAGCTTGTCGATGGGACGTGGCTACAATGAGCAGTTCTTC. The chain has TRBV7-9 and TRBJ2-1; D could derive from TRBD1 or TRBD2 (5 bases each). Germline V gene lookup returns CDR1 SEHNR and CDR2 FQNEAQ (reference sequence). V gave up 3 bases and J gave up 3 bases, with 15 bases separating them. This CDR3 has 16 amino acids.

The CDR3 spells CASSRDQAGGPGNEQFF. DNA of the CDR3: TGTGCCAGCAGTAGAGACCAAGCGGGAGGGCCCGGCAATGAGCAGTTCTTC. The chain employs TRBV2 and TRBJ2-1; 10 bases fit TRBD2. V was clipped by 5 bases and J by 6 bases; unmatched bases: 13. The CDR3 sequence is 17 residues long. CDR1 SNHLY and CDR2 FYNNEI come from the germline V gene.

The rearrangement joins TRBV9 to TRBJ2-6; D is unresolved. Trimming took off 0 bases at V and 2 bases at J, with 12 bases between the two ends. The germline gives CDR1 SGDLS, CDR2 YYNGEE. CDR3 length: 17 residues. The DNA for the CDR3 is TGTGCCAGCAGCGTAGCTCGGGTGGGTCCTGGGGCCAACGTCCTGACTTTC. Its protein product is CASSVARVGPGANVLTF.